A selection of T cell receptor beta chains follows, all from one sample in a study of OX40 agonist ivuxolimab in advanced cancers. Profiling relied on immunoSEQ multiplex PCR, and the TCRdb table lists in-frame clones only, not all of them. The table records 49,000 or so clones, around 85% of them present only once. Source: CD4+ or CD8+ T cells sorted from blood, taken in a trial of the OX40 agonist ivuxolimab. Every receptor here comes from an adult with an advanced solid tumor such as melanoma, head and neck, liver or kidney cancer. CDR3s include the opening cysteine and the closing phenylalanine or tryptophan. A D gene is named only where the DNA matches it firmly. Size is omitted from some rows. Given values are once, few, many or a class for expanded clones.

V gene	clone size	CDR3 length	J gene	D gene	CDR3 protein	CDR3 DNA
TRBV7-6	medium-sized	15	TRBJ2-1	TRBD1	CASSAGTGGVNEQFF	TGTGCCAGCAGCGCCGGGACAGGGGGGGTAAATGAGCAGTTCTTC
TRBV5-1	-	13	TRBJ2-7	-	CASSYGSGYEQYF	TGCGCCAGCAGCTACGGGTCAGGCTACGAGCAGTACTTC
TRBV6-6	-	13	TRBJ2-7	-	CASSYPTDYEQYF	TGTGCCAGCAGTTACCCCACGGACTACGAGCAGTACTTC
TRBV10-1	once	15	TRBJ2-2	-	CASSKAGLNTGELFF	TGCGCCAGCAGTAAGGCGGGTCTGAACACCGGGGAGCTGTTTTTT
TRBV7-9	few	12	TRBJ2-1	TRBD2	CSAGDAYNEQFF	TGTTCCGCGGGAGATGCCTACAATGAGCAGTTCTTC
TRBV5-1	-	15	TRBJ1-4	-	CASSLTGTSNEKLFF	TGCGCCAGCAGCTTAACAGGGACCTCAAATGAAAAACTGTTTTTT
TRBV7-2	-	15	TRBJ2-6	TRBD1	CASSIQGTGANVLTF	TGTGCCAGCAGCATACAGGGGACTGGGGCCAACGTCCTGACTTTC
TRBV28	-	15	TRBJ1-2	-	CASSFVWTDVRGYTF	TGTGCCAGCAGTTTTGTGTGGACGGACGTTCGTGGCTACACCTTC
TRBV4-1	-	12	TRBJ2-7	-	CASSQGAYEQYF	TGCGCCAGCAGCCAAGGGGCGTACGAGCAGTACTTC
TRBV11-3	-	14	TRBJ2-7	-	CASSPGGFSYEQYF	TGTGCCAGCAGCCCCGGGGGTTTCTCCTACGAGCAGTACTTC
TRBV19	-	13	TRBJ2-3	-	CASSMSLPDTQYF	TGTGCCAGTAGTATGAGCCTCCCAGATACGCAGTATTTT
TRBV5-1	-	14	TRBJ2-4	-	CASSLGLVRDIQYF	TGCGCCAGCAGCTTGGGACTAGTTAGGGACATTCAGTACTTC
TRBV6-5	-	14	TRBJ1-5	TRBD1	CASSATGGNQPQHF	TGTGCCAGCAGTGCTACAGGGGGAAACCAGCCCCAGCATTTT
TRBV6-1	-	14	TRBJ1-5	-	CASRKQGGNQPQHF	TGTGCCAGCAGAAAACAGGGAGGCAATCAGCCCCAGCATTTT
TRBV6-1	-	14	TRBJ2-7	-	CASSGGESSYEQYF	TGTGCCAGCAGTGGGGGGGAGAGCTCCTACGAGCAGTACTTC
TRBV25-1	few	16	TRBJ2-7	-	CASSDPERQGSYEQYF	TGTGCCAGCAGTGACCCAGAGAGGCAGGGCTCCTACGAGCAGTACTTC
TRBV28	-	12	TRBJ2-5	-	CASSLSRRTQYF	TGTGCCAGCAGTTTATCGCGGAGGACCCAGTACTTC
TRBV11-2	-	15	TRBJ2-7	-	CASSHSTDSTYEQYF	TGTGCCAGCAGCCACTCAACGGACAGCACGTACGAGCAGTACTTC
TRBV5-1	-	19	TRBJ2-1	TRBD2	CASSLRPGLADLSYNEQFF	TGCGCCAGCAGCTTGCGACCCGGACTAGCGGACCTCTCCTACAATGAGCAGTTCTTC
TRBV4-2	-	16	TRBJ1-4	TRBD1	CASSQTPGTETEKLFF	TGTGCCAGCAGCCAAACCCCCGGGACAGAGACTGAAAAACTGTTTTTT
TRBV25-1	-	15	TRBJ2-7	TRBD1	CASSEYSTGGYEQYF	TGTGCCAGCAGTGAATATAGCACAGGGGGCTACGAGCAGTACTTC
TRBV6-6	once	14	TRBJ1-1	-	CASSYEGWNTEAFF	TGTGCCAGCAGTTACGAGGGGTGGAACACTGAAGCTTTCTTT
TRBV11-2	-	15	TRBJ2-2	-	CASSLELASWGELFF	TGTGCCAGCAGCTTAGAACTAGCCTCCTGGGGGGAGCTGTTTTTT
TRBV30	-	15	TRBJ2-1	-	CAWSPQATPYNEQFF	TGTGCCTGGAGTCCACAGGCTACACCTTACAATGAGCAGTTCTTC
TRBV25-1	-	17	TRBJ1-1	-	CASRGGRQGRMNTEAFF	TGTGCCAGCAGGGGAGGGCGGCAGGGGAGGATGAACACTGAAGCTTTCTTT
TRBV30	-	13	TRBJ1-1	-	CAWSVTWDTEAFF	TGTGCCTGGAGTGTCACGTGGGACACTGAAGCTTTCTTT
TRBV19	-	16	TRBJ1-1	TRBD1	CASSSPGQALNTEAFF	TGTGCCAGTAGTTCGCCGGGACAGGCATTGAACACTGAAGCTTTCTTT
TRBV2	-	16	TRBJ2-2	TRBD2	CARSRLAGGLPGELFF	TGTGCCAGATCCCGATTGGCGGGAGGATTGCCCGGGGAGCTGTTTTTT
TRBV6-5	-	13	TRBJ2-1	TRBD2	CATRTSGRGEQFF	TGTGCCACTCGGACTAGCGGGAGAGGTGAGCAGTTCTTC
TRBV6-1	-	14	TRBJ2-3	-	CASTPTRGTDTQYF	TGTGCCAGCACGCCGACTAGGGGCACAGATACGCAGTATTTT
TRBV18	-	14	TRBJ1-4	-	CASSPGGRNEKLFF	TGTGCCAGCTCACCAGGGGGCAGGAATGAAAAACTGTTTTTT
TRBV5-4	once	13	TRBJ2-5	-	CASSTGPQETQYF	TGTGCCAGCAGCACGGGCCCTCAAGAGACCCAGTACTTC
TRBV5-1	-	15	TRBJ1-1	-	CASSRSGDMNTEAFF	TGCGCCAGCAGCAGATCAGGGGACATGAACACTGAAGCTTTCTTT
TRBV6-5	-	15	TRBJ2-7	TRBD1	CASSRPRTGSDEQYF	TGTGCCAGCAGTCGCCCGAGGACAGGGAGCGACGAGCAGTACTTC
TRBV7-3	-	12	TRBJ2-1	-	CASSLTGGEQFF	TGTGCCAGCAGCTTAACAGGGGGTGAGCAGTTCTTC
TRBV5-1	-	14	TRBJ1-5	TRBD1	CASTRTGGGQPQHF	TGCGCCAGCACGCGTACAGGGGGCGGACAGCCCCAGCATTTT
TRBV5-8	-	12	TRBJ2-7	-	CASSLSHYEQYF	TGTGCCAGCAGCTTGAGTCACTACGAGCAGTACTTC
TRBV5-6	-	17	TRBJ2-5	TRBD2	CASSGKRELSKQETQYF	TGTGCCAGCAGCGGAAAGCGGGAGCTCTCTAAACAAGAGACCCAGTACTTC
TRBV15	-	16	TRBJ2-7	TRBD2	CATSRDTSGRNYEQYF	TGTGCCACCAGCAGGGATACTAGCGGGAGAAATTACGAGCAGTACTTC
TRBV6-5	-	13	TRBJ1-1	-	CASTPLGGTEAFF	TGTGCCAGCACCCCCCTCGGAGGCACTGAAGCTTTCTTT
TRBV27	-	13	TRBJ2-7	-	CASGSRVNYEQYF	TGTGCCAGCGGTAGCAGGGTCAACTACGAGCAGTACTTC
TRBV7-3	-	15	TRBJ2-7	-	CASSLTGAASYEQYF	TGTGCCAGCAGCTTAACGGGCGCTGCATCCTACGAGCAGTACTTC
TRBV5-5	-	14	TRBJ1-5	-	CASSRGYSNQPQHF	TGTGCCAGCAGTAGAGGGTATAGCAATCAGCCCCAGCATTTT
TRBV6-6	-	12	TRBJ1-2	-	CASGTLNYGYTF	TGTGCCAGCGGAACTCTTAACTATGGCTACACCTTC
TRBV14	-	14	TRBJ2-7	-	CASSQRGRTYEQYF	TGTGCCAGCAGCCAAAGGGGTCGTACCTACGAGCAGTACTTC
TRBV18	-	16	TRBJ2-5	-	CASSPSTLWGVETQYF	TGTGCCAGCTCACCATCAACCCTCTGGGGTGTTGAGACCCAGTACTTC
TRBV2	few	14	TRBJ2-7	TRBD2	CAGEREVEPYEQYF	TGTGCCGGAGAACGGGAGGTGGAGCCCTACGAGCAGTACTTC
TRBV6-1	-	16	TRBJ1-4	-	CASSDEPTATNEKLFF	TGTGCCAGCAGTGATGAACCCACTGCAACTAATGAAAAACTGTTTTTT
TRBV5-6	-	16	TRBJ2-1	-	CASSLISRHDPNEQFF	TGTGCCAGCAGCTTAATCTCCCGCCATGATCCCAATGAGCAGTTCTTC
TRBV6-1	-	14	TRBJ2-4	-	CASSEQRTVAIQYF	TGTGCCAGCAGTGAACAGCGGACAGTGGCCATTCAGTACTTC
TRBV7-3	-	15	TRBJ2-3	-	CASSPVQGPWSTQYF	TGTGCCAGCAGCCCCGTACAGGGACCTTGGAGTACGCAGTATTTT
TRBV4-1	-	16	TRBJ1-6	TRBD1	CASSHNGQGLGSPLHF	TGCGCCAGCAGCCATAACGGACAGGGTCTGGGTTCACCCCTCCACTTT
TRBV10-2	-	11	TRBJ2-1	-	CASSGHNEQFF	TGCGCCAGCAGTGGGCACAATGAGCAGTTCTTC
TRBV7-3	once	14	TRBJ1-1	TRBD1	CASSPNTGATEAFF	TGTGCCAGCAGCCCGAATACAGGGGCCACTGAAGCTTTCTTT
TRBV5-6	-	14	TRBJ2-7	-	CASSLLAGSSEQYF	TGTGCCAGCAGCTTGTTAGCAGGGTCTTCCGAGCAGTACTTC
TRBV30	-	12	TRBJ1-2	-	CAWSGTAYGYTF	TGTGCCTGGAGTGGGACTGCTTATGGCTACACCTTC
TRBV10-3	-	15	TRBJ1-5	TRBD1	CAIRDTGDSNQPQHF	TGTGCCATCAGGGACACAGGGGATAGCAATCAGCCCCAGCATTTT
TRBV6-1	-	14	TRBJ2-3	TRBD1	CASSLQGITDTQYF	TGTGCCAGCAGTTTACAGGGGATAACAGATACGCAGTATTTT
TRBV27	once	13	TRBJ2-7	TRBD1	CASSGWTGGEQYF	TGTGCCAGCAGTGGTTGGACAGGGGGCGAGCAGTACTTC